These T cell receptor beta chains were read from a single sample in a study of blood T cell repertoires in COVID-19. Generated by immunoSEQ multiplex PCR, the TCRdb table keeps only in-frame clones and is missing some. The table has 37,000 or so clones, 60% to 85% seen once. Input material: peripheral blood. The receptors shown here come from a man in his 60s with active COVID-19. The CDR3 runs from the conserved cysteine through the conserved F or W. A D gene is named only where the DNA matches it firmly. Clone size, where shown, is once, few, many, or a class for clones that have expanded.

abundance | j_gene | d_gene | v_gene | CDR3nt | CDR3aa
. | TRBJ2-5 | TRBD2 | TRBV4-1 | TGCGCCAGCACCGATCTAGCGGACCAAGAGACCCAGTACTTC | CASTDLADQETQYF
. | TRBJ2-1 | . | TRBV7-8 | TGTGCCAGCAGCTTAGACAGGGTTGGCTACAATGAGCAGTTCTTC | CASSLDRVGYNEQFF
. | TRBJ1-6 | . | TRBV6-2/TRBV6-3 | TGTGCCAGCAGTTCCAACAGGGCCGACTTCGCTTCACCCCTCCACTTT | CASSSNRADFASPLHF
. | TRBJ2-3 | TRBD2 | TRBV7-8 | TGTGCCAGCAGCTTGCTAGCGGGAGGTAGGGATACGCAGTATTTT | CASSLLAGGRDTQYF
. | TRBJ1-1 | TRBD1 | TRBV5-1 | TGCGCCAGCAGTTCCCAACCGGGACAGAAGAACACTGAAGCTTTCTTT | CASSSQPGQKNTEAFF
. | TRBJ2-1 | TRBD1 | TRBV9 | TGTGCCAGCAGCGCCCCGATCCGGGACAGGAGTAACAATGAGCAGTTCTTC | CASSAPIRDRSNNEQFF
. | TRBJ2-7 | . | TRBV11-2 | TGTGCCAGCAGCTCTGACAGGCTTTCCTACGAGCAGTACTTC | CASSSDRLSYEQYF
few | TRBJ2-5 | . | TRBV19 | TGTGCCAGTAGCCCCCCCCGGGGAGGCTCAGAGACCCAGTACTTC | CASSPPRGGSETQYF
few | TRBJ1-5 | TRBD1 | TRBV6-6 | TGTGCCAGCAGAGTGGACAGGGGTAGGAATCAGCCCCAGCATTTT | CASRVDRGRNQPQHF
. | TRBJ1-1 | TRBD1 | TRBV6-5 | TGTGCCAGCAGTTCTTCCGGACAGGTTGAAGCTTTCTTT | CASSSSGQVEAFF
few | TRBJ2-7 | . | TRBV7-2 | TGTGCCAGCAGCTTAGCGGCCTCCGAAGGGGTCCGGTACTTC | CASSLAASEGVRYF
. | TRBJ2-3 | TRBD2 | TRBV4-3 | TGCGCCAGCAGCCACGGGACTAGCGGACCTAGCACAGATACGCAGTATTTT | CASSHGTSGPSTDTQYF
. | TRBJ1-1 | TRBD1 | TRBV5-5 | TGTGCCAGCATCCTGGGACAGGGGAACACTGAAGCTTTCTTT | CASILGQGNTEAFF
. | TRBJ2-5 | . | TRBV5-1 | TGCGCCAGCAGCTTGACCACAGGGAAGTTTGGGGAGACCCAGTACTTC | CASSLTTGKFGETQYF
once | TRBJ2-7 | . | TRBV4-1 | TGCGCCAGCAGCCAAGATGGGCTAGCCCTATACGAGCAGTACTTC | CASSQDGLALYEQYF
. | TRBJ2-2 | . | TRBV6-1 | TGTGCCAGCAGTGAGACTTTAGCGGACACCGGGGAGCTGTTTTTT | CASSETLADTGELFF
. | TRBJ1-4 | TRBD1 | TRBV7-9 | TGTGCCAGCAGCCTGGACAGGGCTCCCAATGAAAAACTGTTTTTT | CASSLDRAPNEKLFF
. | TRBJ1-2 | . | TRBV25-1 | TGTGCCAGCAGTGAATCCCCGGGAGCAGGAGGAGGCTACACCTTC | CASSESPGAGGGYTF
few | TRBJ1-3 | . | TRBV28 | TGTGCCAGCAGTCGACAGTTAACTGGAAACACCATATATTTT | CASSRQLTGNTIYF
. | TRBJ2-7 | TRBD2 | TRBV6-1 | TGTGCCAGCAGTGTCCGGACTAGCGGGGGGGTCCACGAGCAGTACTTC | CASSVRTSGGVHEQYF
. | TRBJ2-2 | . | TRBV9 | TGTGCCAGCAGCGTAGGAGAGCTGGTCGGATTAGCTACAAGGGAGCTGTTTTTT | CASSVGELVGLATRELFF
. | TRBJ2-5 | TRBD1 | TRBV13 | TGTGCCAGCAGCCCACAGGGGGCGCAGACCCAGTACTTC | CASSPQGAQTQYF
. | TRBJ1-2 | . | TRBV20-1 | TGCAGTGCTAGACGGTCTGGCTACACCTTC | CSARRSGYTF
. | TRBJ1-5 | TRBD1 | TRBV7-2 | TGTGCCAGCAGCGTGACAGGGAGCAATCAGCCCCAGCATTTT | CASSVTGSNQPQHF
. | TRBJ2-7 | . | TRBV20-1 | TGCAGTGCTTCTATAGGGGGCGAGCAGTACTTC | CSASIGGEQYF
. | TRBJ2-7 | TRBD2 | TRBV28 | TGTGCCAGCAGGATAGGGACTAGCGGCTACGAGCAGTACTTC | CASRIGTSGYEQYF
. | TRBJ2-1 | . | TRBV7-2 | TGTGCCAGCAGCTTAGCACCGACTACGGCCTACAATGAGCAGTTCTTC | CASSLAPTTAYNEQFF
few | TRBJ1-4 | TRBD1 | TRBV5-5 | TGTGCCAGCAGCCTCGGACAGGTTAATGAAAAACTGTTTTTT | CASSLGQVNEKLFF
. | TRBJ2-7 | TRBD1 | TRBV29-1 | TGCAGCGTGGAAACAGGGGTAAGCTCCTACGAGCAGTACTTC | CSVETGVSSYEQYF
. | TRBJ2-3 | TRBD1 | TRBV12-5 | TGTGCTAGTGGTTTCCAACAGGGGTTCTCGGCAGATACGCAGTATTTT | CASGFQQGFSADTQYF